These 16 T cell receptor beta chains originate from one sample sequenced in a study of neurological immune-mediated disorders. MiXCR, applied by TCRdb to the 5' RACE reads, yields one record per CDR3 protein. Counted here are around 38,000 distinct CDR3 sequences, roughly 14% occurring once; the ten biggest clones make up approximately 3.6%. Sequences were obtained from CD4+ T cells from blood. The receptor set was obtained from a woman aged 55-69 years with HTLV-1-associated myelopathy (HAM/TSP).

This clonotype showed up many times. This sequence joins TRBV20-1 and TRBJ1-1; maybe TRBD1 (5 bases). The germline gives CDR1 DFQATT, CDR2 SNEGSKA (reference sequence). With 1 base removed from V and 1 base from J, the gap between germline ends came to 10 bases. The CDR3 is 14 residues long. The CDR3 sequence is CSARAWGWNTEAFF. In DNA form, the CDR3 reads TGCAGTGCTAGAGCCTGGGGGTGGAACACTGAAGCTTTCTTT.

At least ten counts were recorded for this clonotype. The chain has TRBV5-1 and TRBJ1-1; D is ambiguous. Germline V gives CDR1 SGHRS, CDR2 YFSETQ. The V end was cut by 4 bases, the J end by 0 bases, with 7 bases between. The CDR3 covers 13 residues. CDR3: CASSVRMNTEAFF. The CDR3 bases are TGCGCCAGCAGCGTTCGAATGAACACTGAAGCTTTCTTT.

This clonotype has a count of ten or more. The chain is built from TRBV5-5 and TRBJ1-5; D not certain. This CDR3 comprises 15 residues. The V end was cut by 0 bases, the J end by 1 base, with 8 bases between. Germline V lookup: CDR1 SGHKS, CDR2 YYEKEE (reference sequence). The CDR3 nucleotides read TGTGCCAGCAGCTTGGTATTGGACAGCAATCAGCCCCAGCATTTT. This gives the protein CASSLVLDSNQPQHF.

This clonotype showed up many times. This rearrangement joins TRBV12-3 or TRBV12-4 to TRBJ2-7; 9 bases line up with TRBD2. The J segment lost 7 bases and the V segment lost 3 bases, leaving 10 bases of the junction unmatched. There are 15 residues in the CDR3. The CDR3 DNA sequence: TGTGCCAGCAGTTTCGTGGCGGGGGGGGTGGGGGAGCAGTACTTC. Translation gives CASSFVAGGVGEQYF.

In this sample, this clonotype turned up once. CDR3 sequence reads: CASSPSGDTGELFF. As DNA, the CDR3 is TGTGCCAGCTCACCCTCAGGGGACACCGGGGAGCTGTTTTTT. The chain joins TRBV18 to TRBJ2-2, with a possible D match to TRBD1 (6 bases). CDR1 is KGHSH and CDR2 is LQKENI in the germline V gene. The CDR3 is made up of 14 amino acids. With 3 bases removed from V and 3 bases from J, the gap between germline ends came to 8 bases.

This clonotype was seen at least ten times. This chain joins TRBV10-3 and TRBJ2-5, with 10 bases identical to TRBD2. V gave up 1 base and J gave up 1 base; unmatched junction bases: 3. Germline V gives CDR1 ENHRY, CDR2 SYGVKD. The CDR3 length is 16 residues. The CDR3 coding sequence is TGTGCCATCAGTGAGTTCCTAGCGGGGGTCCAAGAGACCCAGTACTTC. Residues: CAISEFLAGVQETQYF.

This clonotype was seen at least ten times. Relative to the germline gene, one junction end is altered; a read error may explain this. This sequence joins TRBV7-7 and TRBJ2-2, with D tentatively TRBD1 (6 bases). CDR1 and CDR2 (germline): SSHAT, FNYEAQ (reference sequence). The CDR3 length is 14 residues. DNA for the CDR3: TGTGCTAGCAGCTACAGGGTCACCACCGGGGAGCTGTTTTTT. Its protein product is CASSYRVTTGELFF.

This clonotype was counted at least ten times. This sequence joins TRBV5-1 and TRBJ2-6; no clear D gene. Germline loops: CDR1 SGHRS, CDR2 YFSETQ. The CDR3 length is 15 residues. V dropped 2 bases and J dropped 0 bases, with 6 bases sitting between them. The CDR3 nucleotides are TGCGCCAGCAGCTTAATAGGCTCTGGGGCCAACGTCCTGACTTTC. Its protein product is CASSLIGSGANVLTF.

This clonotype was found many times. The rearrangement joins TRBV18 to TRBJ1-5; 9 positions agree with TRBD1. V lost 6 bases to trimming and J lost 7 bases; unmatched junction nucleotides: 10. This CDR3 spans 15 amino acids. Germline V lookup: CDR1 KGHSH, CDR2 LQKENI. This CDR3 reads CASSVGTGTWQPQHF. The CDR3, as DNA: TGTGCCAGCTCCGTCGGGACAGGGACTTGGCAGCCCCAGCATTTT.

In its sample, this clonotype was seen a few times. The chain is built from TRBV10-3 and TRBJ2-5; possible D gene TRBD1, 6 bases. V was cut by 7 bases and J by 1 base, with 10 bases left in between. The CDR3 extends over 13 amino acids. Germline CDR1 and CDR2: ENHRY and SYGVKD. Here the CDR3 DNA reads TGTGCCATCAAACCGGACAGCCAAGAGACCCAGTACTTC. Protein product: CAIKPDSQETQYF.

The sample holds many counts of this clonotype. The chain uses TRBV5-6 and TRBJ2-5, with 10 bases matching TRBD1. CDR3 length: 15 residues. After removal of 4 bases from V and 5 bases from J, the junction contained 8 bases not matched to a gene. Germline V CDR1 and CDR2: SGHDT, YYEEEE. The CDR3 protein is CASSSPGTGAETQYF. As DNA, the CDR3 is TGTGCCAGCAGCAGTCCCGGGACAGGGGCGGAGACCCAGTACTTC.

This clonotype was detected ten times or more. The chain employs TRBV11-2 and TRBJ2-7; weak D call: TRBD2 (6 bases). CDR1 SGHAT and CDR2 FQNNGV come from the germline V gene. The CDR3 has 15 amino acids. The V end was cut by 5 bases, the J end by 1 base, with 15 bases between. In DNA form, the CDR3 reads TGTGCCAGCAGCCCCCAAGTGGGGGGATCCTACGAGCAGTACTTC. Translating it yields CASSPQVGGSYEQYF.

At least ten counts were recorded for this clonotype. The gene calls are TRBV5-1 and TRBJ1-2; 10 bases are a match to TRBD1. The CDR3 contains 14 residues. Germline V gives CDR1 SGHRS, CDR2 YFSETQ. V lost 3 bases to trimming and J lost 6 bases; unmatched junction nucleotides: 5. The CDR3 protein is CASSSGDRGHGYTF. Here the CDR3 DNA reads TGCGCCAGCAGCTCCGGGGACAGGGGACATGGCTACACCTTC.

The genes are TRBV7-6 and TRBJ2-7; 11 bases line up with TRBD1. CDR3 length: 16 residues. V shed 3 bases and J 0 bases; nucleotides not matched to a gene: 4. The germline V gene has CDR1 SGHVS and CDR2 FNYEAQ. CDR3: CASSFPGTGGSYEQYF. CDR3 bases: TGTGCCAGCAGCTTTCCCGGGACAGGGGGCTCCTACGAGCAGTACTTC.

This clonotype was observed many times. The chain employs TRBV5-1 and TRBJ2-7; TRBD1 aligns across 8 bases. V shed 2 bases, J shed 3 bases, and the junction held 7 bases outside the gene matches. The CDR3 contains 15 residues. CDR1 is SGHRS, CDR2 YFSETQ, per germline. CDR3 residues: CASSFLDRGGYEQYF. The CDR3 DNA follows: TGCGCCAGCAGCTTTCTTGACAGGGGAGGCTACGAGCAGTACTTC.

There are many counts of this clonotype. The chain couples TRBV20-1 to TRBJ1-3; D uncertain. The CDR3 loop spans 13 amino acids. The germline V and J ends were trimmed by 3 bases and 4 bases, with 10 bases remaining between them. Germline V gene sequence: CDR1 DFQATT, CDR2 SNEGSKA (reference sequence). CDR3 bases: TGCAGTGCTAGCCCCCTCCTAGGAAACACCATATATTTT. The encoded protein is CSASPLLGNTIYF.